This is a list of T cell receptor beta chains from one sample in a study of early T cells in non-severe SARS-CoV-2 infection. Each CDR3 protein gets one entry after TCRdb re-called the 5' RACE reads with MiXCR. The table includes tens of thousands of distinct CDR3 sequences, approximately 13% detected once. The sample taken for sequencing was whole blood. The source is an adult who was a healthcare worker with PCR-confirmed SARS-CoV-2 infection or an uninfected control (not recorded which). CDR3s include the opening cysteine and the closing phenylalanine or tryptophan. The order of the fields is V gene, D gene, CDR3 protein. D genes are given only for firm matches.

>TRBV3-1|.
CASSQRHLRGGYTF
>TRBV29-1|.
CSVAGPNEKLFF
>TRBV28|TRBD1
CATDRGYNEQFF
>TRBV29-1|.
CSVVKARQSSYEQYF
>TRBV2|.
CASGGRSGGTDTQYF
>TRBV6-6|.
CASTFSGGSGSPLHF
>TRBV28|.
CASSAAWGSQYF
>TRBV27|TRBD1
CASSLTGEETQYF
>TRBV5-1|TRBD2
CASSTGLAGAAGELFF
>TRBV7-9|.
CASSSTESPQHF
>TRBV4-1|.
CASSPRPLPGDAEQFF
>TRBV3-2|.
CASSQEVYGANYGYTF
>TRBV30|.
CAWSLGSGETQYF
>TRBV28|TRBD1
CASSWQGANYGYTF
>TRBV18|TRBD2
CASSPRTRANEQYF
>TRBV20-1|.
CSANTGSRGAGDTQYF
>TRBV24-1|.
CATSDISGNTIYF
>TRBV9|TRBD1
CASSAGSRGPRDEQFF
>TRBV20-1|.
CSASQGATNEKLFF
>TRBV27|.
CASSRTGPNEQYF
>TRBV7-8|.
CASSLGDRLSEQYF
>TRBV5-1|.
CASSLATYNEQFF
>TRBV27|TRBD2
CASSAAGRFSYEQYF
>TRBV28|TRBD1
CASSVRDRGETQYF
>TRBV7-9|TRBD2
CASSQTSGIAKNIQYF
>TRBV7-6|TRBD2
CASSLALAGVTDTQYF